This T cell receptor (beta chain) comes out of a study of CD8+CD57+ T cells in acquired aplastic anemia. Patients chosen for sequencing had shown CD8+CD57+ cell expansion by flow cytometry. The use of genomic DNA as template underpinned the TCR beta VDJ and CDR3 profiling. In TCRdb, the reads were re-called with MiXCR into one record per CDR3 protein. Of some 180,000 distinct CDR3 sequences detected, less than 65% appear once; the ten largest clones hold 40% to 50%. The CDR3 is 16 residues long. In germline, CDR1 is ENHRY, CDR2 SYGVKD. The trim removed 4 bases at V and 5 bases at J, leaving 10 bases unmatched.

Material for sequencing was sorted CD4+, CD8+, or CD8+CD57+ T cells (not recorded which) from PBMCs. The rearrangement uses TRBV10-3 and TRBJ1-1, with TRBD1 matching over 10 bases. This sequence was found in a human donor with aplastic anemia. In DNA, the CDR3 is TGTGCCATCAGTGGAGGGACAGGGGAAGGAGTGACTGAAGCTTTCTTT. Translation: CAISGGTGEGVTEAFF.